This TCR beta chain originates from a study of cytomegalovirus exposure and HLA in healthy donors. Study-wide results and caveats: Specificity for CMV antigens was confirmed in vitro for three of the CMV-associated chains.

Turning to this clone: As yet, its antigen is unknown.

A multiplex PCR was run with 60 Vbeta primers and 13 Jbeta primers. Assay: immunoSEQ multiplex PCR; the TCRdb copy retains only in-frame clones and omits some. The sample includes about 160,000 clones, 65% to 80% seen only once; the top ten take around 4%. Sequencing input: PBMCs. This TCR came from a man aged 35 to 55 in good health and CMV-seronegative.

DNA of the CDR3: TGCGCCAGCAGCCACCTCAGGGGGCTAACAGATACGCAGTATTTT. The encoded protein is CASSHLRGLTDTQYF. This chain connects TRBV4-1 to TRBJ2-3; 8 positions match TRBD1. CDR3 length equals 15 residues. V trimming: 3 bases; J trimming: 3 bases; junction bases outside the gene matches: 5. Germline V lookup: CDR1 MGHRA, CDR2 YSYEKL.